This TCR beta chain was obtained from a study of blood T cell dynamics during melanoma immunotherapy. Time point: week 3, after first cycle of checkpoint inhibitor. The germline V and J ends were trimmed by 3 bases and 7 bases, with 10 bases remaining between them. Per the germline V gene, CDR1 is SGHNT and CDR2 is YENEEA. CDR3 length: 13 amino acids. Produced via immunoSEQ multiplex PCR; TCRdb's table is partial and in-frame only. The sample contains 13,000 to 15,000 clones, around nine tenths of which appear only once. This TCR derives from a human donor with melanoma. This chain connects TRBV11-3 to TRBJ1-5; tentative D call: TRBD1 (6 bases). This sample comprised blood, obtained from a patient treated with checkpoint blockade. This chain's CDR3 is CASSLGGQQPQHF. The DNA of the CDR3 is TGTGCCAGCAGCTTGGGGGGGCAACAGCCCCAGCATTTT.